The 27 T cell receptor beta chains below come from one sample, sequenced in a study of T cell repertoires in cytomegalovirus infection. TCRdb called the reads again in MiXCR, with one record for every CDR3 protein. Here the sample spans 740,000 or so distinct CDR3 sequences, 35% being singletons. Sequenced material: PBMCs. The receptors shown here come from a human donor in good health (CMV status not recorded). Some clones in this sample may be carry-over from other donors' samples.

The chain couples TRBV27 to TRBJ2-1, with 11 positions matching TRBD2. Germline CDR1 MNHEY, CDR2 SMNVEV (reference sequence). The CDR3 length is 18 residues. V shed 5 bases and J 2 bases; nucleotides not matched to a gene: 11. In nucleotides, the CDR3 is TGTGCCAGCAGTCCATTCCCCCGACTAGCGGGGACCTACAATGAGCAGTTCTTC. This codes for CASSPFPRLAGTYNEQFF.

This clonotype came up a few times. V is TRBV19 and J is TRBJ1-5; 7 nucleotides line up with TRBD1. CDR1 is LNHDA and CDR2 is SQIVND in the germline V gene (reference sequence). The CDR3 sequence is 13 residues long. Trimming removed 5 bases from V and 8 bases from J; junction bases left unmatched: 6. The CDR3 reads CASSAPGGEPQHF. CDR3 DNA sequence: TGTGCCAGTAGTGCTCCAGGGGGGGAGCCCCAGCATTTT. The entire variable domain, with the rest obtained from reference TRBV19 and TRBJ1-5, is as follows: DGGITQSPKYLFRKEGQNVTLSCEQNLNHDAMYWYRQDPGQGLRLIYYSQIVNDFQKGDIAEGYSVSREKKESFPLTVTSAQKNPTAFYLCASSAPGGEPQHFGDGTRLSIL.

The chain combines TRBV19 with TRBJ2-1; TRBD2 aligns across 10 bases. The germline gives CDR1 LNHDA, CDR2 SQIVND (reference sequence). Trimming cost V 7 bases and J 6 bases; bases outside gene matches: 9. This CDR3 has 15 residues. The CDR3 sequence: CASTIIAGGGNEQFF. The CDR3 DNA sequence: TGTGCCAGTACCATTATAGCGGGAGGAGGCAATGAGCAGTTCTTC.

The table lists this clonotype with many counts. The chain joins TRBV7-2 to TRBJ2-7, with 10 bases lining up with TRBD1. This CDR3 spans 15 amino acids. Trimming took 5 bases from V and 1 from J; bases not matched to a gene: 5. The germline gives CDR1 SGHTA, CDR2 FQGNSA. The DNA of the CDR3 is TGTGCCAGCAGCCACTGGGACAGGGGATCCTACGAGCAGTACTTC. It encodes CASSHWDRGSYEQYF.

The CDR3 coding sequence is TGTGCCAGCAGTGGTGGTTTCGGCAATCAGCCCCAGCATTTT. Protein sequence: CASSGGFGNQPQHF. The rearrangement uses TRBV28 and TRBJ1-5; no clear D. Germline-derived CDR1 and CDR2 are MDHEN and SYDVKM. The CDR3 runs to 14 residues. The V gene lost 5 bases and the J gene lost 2 bases, with 10 bases spanning the gap. The full variable domain, in which reference TRBV28 and TRBJ1-5 provide the parts outside the CDR3, is DVKVTQSSRYLVKRTGEKVFLECVQDMDHENMFWYRQDPGLGLRLIYFSYDVKMKEKGDIPEGYSVSREKKERFSLILESASTNQTSMYLCASSGGFGNQPQHFGDGTRLSIL.

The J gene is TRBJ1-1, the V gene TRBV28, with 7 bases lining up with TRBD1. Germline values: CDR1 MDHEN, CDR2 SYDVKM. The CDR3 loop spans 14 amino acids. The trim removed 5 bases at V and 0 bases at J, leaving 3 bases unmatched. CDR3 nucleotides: TGTGCCAGCAGTCAGACAGGGATGAACACTGAAGCTTTCTTT. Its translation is CASSQTGMNTEAFF.

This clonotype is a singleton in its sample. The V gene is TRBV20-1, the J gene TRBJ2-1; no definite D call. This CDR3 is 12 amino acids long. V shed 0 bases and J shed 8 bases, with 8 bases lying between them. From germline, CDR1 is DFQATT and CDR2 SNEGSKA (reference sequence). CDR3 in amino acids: CSARDRTDEQFF. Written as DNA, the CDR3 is TGCAGTGCTAGAGATCGAACGGATGAGCAGTTCTTC.

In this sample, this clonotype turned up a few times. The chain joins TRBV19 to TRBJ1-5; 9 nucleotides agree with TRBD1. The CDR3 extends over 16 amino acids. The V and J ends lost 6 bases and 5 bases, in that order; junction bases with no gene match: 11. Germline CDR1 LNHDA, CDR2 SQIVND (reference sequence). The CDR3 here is CASSDTNRTGDQPQHF. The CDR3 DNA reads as TGTGCCAGTAGCGACACCAACAGGACAGGGGATCAGCCCCAGCATTTT.

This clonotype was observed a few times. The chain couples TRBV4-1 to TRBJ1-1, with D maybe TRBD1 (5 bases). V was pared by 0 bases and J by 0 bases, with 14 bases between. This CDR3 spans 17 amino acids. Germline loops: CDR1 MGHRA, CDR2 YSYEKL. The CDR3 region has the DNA TGCGCCAGCAGCCAAGATGGCCCCCCAGGGTTGAACACTGAAGCTTTCTTT. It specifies CASSQDGPPGLNTEAFF.

The CDR3 sequence is CASRTGEYGYTF. CDR3 bases: TGTGCCAGCAGGACAGGGGAATACGGCTACACCTTC. The J gene is TRBJ1-2, the V gene TRBV27, with 8 bases identical to TRBD1. This CDR3 region has 12 residues. The germline CDR1 and CDR2 sequences are MNHEY and SMNVEV (reference sequence). Trimming removed 6 bases from V and 8 bases from J; junction bases left unmatched: 5.

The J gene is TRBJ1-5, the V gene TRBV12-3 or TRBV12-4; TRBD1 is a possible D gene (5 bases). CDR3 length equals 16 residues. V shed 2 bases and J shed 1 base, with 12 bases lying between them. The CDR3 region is CASSLNSRGSNQPQHF. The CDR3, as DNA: TGTGCCAGCAGTTTAAATAGTAGGGGAAGCAATCAGCCCCAGCATTTT.

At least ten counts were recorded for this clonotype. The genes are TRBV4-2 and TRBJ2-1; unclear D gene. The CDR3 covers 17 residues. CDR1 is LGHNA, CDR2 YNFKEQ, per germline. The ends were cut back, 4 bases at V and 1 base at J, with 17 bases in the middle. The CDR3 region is CASSPFSGPASYNEQFF. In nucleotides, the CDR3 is TGTGCCAGCAGCCCCTTTTCCGGGCCTGCGTCCTACAATGAGCAGTTCTTC.

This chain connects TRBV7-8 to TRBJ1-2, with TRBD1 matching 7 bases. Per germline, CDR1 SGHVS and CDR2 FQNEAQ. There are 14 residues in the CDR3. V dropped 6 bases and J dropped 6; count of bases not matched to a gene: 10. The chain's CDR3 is CASRNLTGPDGYTF. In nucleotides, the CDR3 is TGTGCCAGCAGGAATCTGACAGGGCCTGATGGCTACACCTTC.

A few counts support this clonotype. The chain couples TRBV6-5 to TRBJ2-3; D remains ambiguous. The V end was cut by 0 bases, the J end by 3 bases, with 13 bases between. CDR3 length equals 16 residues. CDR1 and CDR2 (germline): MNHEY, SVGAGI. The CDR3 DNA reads TGTGCCAGCAGTTACTCGATGGCACTGGGAACAGATACGCAGTATTTT. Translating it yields CASSYSMALGTDTQYF.

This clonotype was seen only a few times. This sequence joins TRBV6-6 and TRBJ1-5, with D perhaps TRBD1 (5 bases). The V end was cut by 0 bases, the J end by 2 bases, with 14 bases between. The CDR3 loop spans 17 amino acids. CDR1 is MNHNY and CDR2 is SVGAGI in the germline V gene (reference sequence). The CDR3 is CASSYSSQGLGNQPQHF. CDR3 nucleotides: TGTGCCAGCAGTTACTCGAGTCAGGGTCTGGGCAATCAGCCCCAGCATTTT.

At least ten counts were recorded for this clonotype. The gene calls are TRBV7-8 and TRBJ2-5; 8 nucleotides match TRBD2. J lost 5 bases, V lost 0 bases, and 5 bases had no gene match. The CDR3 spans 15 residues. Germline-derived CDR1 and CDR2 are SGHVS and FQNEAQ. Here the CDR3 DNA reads TGTGCCAGCAGCTTAGCTCGGACTAGCACTGAGACCCAGTACTTC. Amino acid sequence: CASSLARTSTETQYF.

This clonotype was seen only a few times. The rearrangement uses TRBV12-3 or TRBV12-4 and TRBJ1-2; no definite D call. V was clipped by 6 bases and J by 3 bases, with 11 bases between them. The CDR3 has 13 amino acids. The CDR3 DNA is TGTGCCAGCAGGGTGCCCGGAGACTATGGCTACACCTTC. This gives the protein CASRVPGDYGYTF.

The CDR3 DNA reads as TGCGCCAGCAGCACCGGACAGGGGAAAGGAAGCACTGAAGCTTTCTTT. Translating gives CASSTGQGKGSTEAFF. The chain links TRBV5-1 to TRBJ1-1; 9 bases are shared with TRBD1. Germline assignment: CDR1 SGHRS and CDR2 YFSETQ. The CDR3 is 16 residues long. After removal of 4 bases from V and 4 bases from J, the junction contained 11 bases not matched to a gene.

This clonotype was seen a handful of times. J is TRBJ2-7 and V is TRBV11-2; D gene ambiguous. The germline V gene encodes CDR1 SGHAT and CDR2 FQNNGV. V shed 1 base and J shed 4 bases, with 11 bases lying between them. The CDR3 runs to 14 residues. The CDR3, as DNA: TGTGCCAGCAGCTTAGTTCAGATACGATACGAGCAGTACTTC. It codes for CASSLVQIRYEQYF.

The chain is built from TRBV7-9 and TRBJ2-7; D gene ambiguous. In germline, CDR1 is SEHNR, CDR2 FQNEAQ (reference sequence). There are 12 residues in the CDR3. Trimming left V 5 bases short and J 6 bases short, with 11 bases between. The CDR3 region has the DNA TGTGCCAGCAGCCACTTTCCCTTCGAGCAGTACTTC. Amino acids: CASSHFPFEQYF.

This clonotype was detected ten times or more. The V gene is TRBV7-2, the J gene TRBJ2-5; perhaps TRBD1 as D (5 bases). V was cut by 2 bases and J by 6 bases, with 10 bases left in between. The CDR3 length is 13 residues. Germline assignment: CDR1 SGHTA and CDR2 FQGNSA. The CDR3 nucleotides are TGTGCCAGCAGCTTAAACGCAGGGAAGACCCAGTACTTC. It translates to CASSLNAGKTQYF. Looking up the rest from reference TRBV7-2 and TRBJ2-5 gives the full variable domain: GAGVSQSPSNKVTEKGKDVELRCDPISGHTALYWYRQSLGQGLEFLIYFQGNSAPDKSGLPSDRFSAERTGGSVSTLTIQRTQQEDSAVYLCASSLNAGKTQYFGPGTRLLVL.

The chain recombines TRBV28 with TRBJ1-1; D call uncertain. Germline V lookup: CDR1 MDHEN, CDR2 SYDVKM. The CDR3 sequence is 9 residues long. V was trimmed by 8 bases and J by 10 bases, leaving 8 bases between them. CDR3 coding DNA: TGTGCCAGCGGTTCGGGAGCTTTCTTT. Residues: CASGSGAFF.

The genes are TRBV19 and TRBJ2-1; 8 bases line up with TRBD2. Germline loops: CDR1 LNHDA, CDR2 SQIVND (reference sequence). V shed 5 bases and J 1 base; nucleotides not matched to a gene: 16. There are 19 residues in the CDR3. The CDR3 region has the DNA TGTGCCAGTAGTGCCGCGGGGAGCGGGGGCAGAAGGTCCTACAATGAGCAGTTCTTC. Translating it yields CASSAAGSGGRRSYNEQFF.

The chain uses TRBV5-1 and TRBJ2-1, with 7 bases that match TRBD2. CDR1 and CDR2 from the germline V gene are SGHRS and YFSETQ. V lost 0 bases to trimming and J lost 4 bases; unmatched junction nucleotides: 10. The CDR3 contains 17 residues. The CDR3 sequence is CASSLEERLAAYNEQFF. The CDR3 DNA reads TGCGCCAGCAGCTTGGAGGAGCGGCTAGCGGCGTACAATGAGCAGTTCTTC.

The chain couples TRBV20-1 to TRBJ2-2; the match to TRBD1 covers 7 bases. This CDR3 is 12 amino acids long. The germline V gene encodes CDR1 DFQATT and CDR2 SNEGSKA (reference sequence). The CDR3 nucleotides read TGCAGCGGACAGGCGTACACCGGGGAGCTGTTTTTT. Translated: CSGQAYTGELFF.

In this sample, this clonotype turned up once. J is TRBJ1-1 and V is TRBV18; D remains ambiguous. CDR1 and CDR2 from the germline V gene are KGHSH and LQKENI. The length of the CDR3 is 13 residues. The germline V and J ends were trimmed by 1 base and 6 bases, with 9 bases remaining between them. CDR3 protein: CASSPQGIAEAFF. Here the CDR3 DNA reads TGTGCCAGCTCACCACAGGGAATCGCTGAAGCTTTCTTT. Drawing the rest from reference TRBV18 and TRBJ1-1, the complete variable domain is NAGVMQNPRHLVRRRGQEARLRCSPMKGHSHVYWYRQLPEEGLKFMVYLQKENIIDESGMPKERFSAEFPKEGPSILRIQQVVRGDSAAYFCASSPQGIAEAFFGQGTRLTVV.

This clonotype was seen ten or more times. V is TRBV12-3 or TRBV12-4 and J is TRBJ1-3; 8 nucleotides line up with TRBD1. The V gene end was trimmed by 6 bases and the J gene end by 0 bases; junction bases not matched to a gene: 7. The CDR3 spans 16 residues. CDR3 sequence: CASRPGQGISGNTIYF. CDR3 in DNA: TGTGCCAGCAGACCAGGACAGGGAATCTCTGGAAACACCATATATTTT.